This T cell receptor beta chain was profiled in a study of breast tumors, draining lymph nodes, adjacent tissues. The study's findings and limits: Tumor TCR diversity was below lymph nodes but above nontumor tissue.

This clonotype was seen more than once but under ten times. Its antigen is currently unknown. The trim removed 2 bases at V and 2 bases at J, leaving 9 bases unmatched. In germline, CDR1 is MNHNS, CDR2 SASEGT. CDR3 length: 17 amino acids. TCRdb re-derived calls from the multiplex PCR reads in MiXCR, one entry per CDR3 protein. The table shows about 270,000 distinct CDR3 sequences, with 30% occurring only once. Breast cancer patients provided tissue from their axillary draining lymph nodes. The TCR comes from a female donor with breast cancer. Some clones in this sample may be carry-over from other donors' samples. Sequencing was done on a sample of axillary lymph node tissue. The chain joins TRBV6-1 to TRBJ2-7; 10 nucleotides agree with TRBD2. The CDR3 DNA is TGTGCCAGCAGTGAAAATCTTTGGACTAGCGGTACCTACGAGCAGTACTTC. This translates into CASSENLWTSGTYEQYF.